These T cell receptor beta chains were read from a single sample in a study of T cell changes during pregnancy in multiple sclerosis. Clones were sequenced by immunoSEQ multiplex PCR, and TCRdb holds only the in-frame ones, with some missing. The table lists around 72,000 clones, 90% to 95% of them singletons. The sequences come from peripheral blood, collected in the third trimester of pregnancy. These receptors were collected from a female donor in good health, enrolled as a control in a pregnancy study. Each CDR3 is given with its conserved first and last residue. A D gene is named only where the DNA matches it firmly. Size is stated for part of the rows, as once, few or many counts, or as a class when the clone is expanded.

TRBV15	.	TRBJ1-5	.	CATSGRDNSNQPQHF	TGTGCCACCAGCGGAAGGGACAACTCCAATCAGCCCCAGCATTTT
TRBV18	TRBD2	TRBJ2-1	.	CASSPAGGPYNEQFF	TGTGCCAGCTCACCAGCGGGGGGGCCCTACAATGAGCAGTTCTTC
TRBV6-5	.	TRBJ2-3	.	CASSTRDSWDTQYF	TGTGCCAGCAGTACCCGGGACTCGTGGGATACGCAGTATTTT
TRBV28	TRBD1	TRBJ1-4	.	CASSFAQGEKLFF	TGTGCCAGCAGTTTCGCACAGGGGGAAAAACTGTTTTTT
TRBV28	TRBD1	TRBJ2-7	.	CASSLSSTGVHEQYF	TGTGCCAGCAGTTTAAGCTCTACAGGGGTCCACGAGCAGTACTTC
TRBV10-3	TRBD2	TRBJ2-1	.	CAITRGVAYNEQFF	TGTGCCATCACACGGGGGGTTGCCTACAATGAGCAGTTCTTC
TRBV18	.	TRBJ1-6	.	CASSALRDSPLHF	TGTGCCAGCTCCGCCCTTCGGGATTCACCCCTCCACTTT
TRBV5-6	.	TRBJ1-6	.	CASSLGFRLGNSPLHF	TGTGCCAGCAGCCTTGGCTTCAGACTCGGGAATTCACCCCTCCACTTT
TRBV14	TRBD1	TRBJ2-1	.	CASSQGRGLGNEQFF	TGTGCCAGCAGCCAAGGAAGGGGGCTGGGCAATGAGCAGTTCTTC
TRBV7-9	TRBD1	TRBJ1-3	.	CASSFQGADTIYF	TGTGCCAGCAGCTTTCAGGGGGCAGACACCATATATTTT
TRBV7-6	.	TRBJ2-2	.	CASSPQTVPTGELFF	TGTGCCAGCAGCCCCCAGACAGTCCCCACCGGGGAGCTGTTTTTT
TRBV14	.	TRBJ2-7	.	CASSQAHRARSYEQYF	TGTGCCAGCAGCCAAGCTCACAGGGCAAGATCCTACGAGCAGTACTTC
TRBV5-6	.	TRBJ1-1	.	CASSLHGRWKNTEAFF	TGTGCCAGCAGCTTGCATGGCAGGTGGAAGAACACTGAAGCTTTCTTT
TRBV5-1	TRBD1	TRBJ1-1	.	CASSLGWQGVRFTEAFF	TGCGCCAGCAGCTTGGGGTGGCAGGGGGTGAGGTTCACTGAAGCTTTCTTT
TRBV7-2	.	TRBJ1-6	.	CASSVTPRGDSPLHF	TGTGCCAGCAGCGTTACACCCCGCGGCGATTCACCCCTCCACTTT
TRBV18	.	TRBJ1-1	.	CASSPRTVMNTEAFF	TGTGCCAGCTCACCACGCACAGTTATGAACACTGAAGCTTTCTTT
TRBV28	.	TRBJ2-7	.	CASTSGWGYSYEQYF	TGTGCCAGCACCTCAGGGTGGGGCTACTCCTACGAGCAGTACTTC
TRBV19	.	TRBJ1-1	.	CASNPRRGDTEAFF	TGTGCCAGTAATCCAAGGAGGGGAGACACTGAAGCTTTCTTT
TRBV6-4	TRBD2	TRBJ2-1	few	CASSGGLGGNEQFF	TGTGCCAGCAGTGGGGGACTAGGAGGGAATGAGCAGTTCTTC
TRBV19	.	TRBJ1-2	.	CASSIMGTVRYYGYTF	TGTGCCAGTAGTATCATGGGCACAGTACGATACTATGGCTACACCTTC
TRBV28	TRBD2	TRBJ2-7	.	CASSLGTSGSYEQYF	TGTGCCAGCAGTCTTGGGACTAGCGGGAGTTACGAGCAGTACTTC
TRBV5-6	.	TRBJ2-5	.	CASSTRGGAGQETQYF	TGTGCCAGCAGCACCCGAGGGGGGGCGGGGCAAGAGACCCAGTACTTC